This is a list of T cell receptor beta chains from one sample in a study of T cell repertoires in aging, cancer and after chemotherapy. Each CDR3 protein gets one entry after TCRdb re-called the multiplex PCR reads with MiXCR. The table includes approximately 9,700 distinct CDR3 sequences, roughly 37% detected once. Material for sequencing was blood. These receptors were obtained from a human donor in good health. Each CDR3 is given with its conserved first and last residue. The order of the fields is V gene, D gene, J gene, clone size, CDR3 DNA, CDR3 protein. A D gene is named only where the DNA matches it firmly. Some rows mark clone size as missing; the rest say once, few, many or name a class of expanded clone.

>TRBV5-4|NA|TRBJ1-6|NA
TGTGCCAGCAGCTTGTCGCGGGGGTTCTCCTATAATTCACCCCTCCACTTT
CASSLSRGFSYNSPLHF
>TRBV6-6|NA|TRBJ2-1|medium-sized
TGTGCCAGCGGGGCGGGATCGTACAATGAGCAGTTCTTC
CASGAGSYNEQFF
>TRBV27|NA|TRBJ1-5|few
TGTGCCAGCAGTTCATACGGCCAGCCCCAGCATTTT
CASSSYGQPQHF
>TRBV13|NA|TRBJ1-2|once
TGTGCCAGCAGCTTAGGCCCCGGACAGAGGGGCCCGTTAGGGTACACCTTC
CASSLGPGQRGPLGYTF
>TRBV5-4|NA|TRBJ2-2|few
TGTGCCAGCAGCTTAACTAGTACCGGGGAGCTGTTTTTT
CASSLTSTGELFF
>TRBV5-4|TRBD2|TRBJ2-5|NA
TGTGCCAGCAGCTTCCCTAGCGGGATGGATCAAGAGACCCAGTACTTC
CASSFPSGMDQETQYF
>TRBV27|TRBD2|TRBJ2-1|few
TGTGCCAGCAGTTTTGAACTAGCGCCCTACAATGAGCAGTTCTTC
CASSFELAPYNEQFF
>TRBV29-1|TRBD1|TRBJ1-1|NA
TGCAGCGTTGAGGGATTACAGGGGGAAGCTTTCTTT
CSVEGLQGEAFF
>TRBV7-2|NA|TRBJ1-4|NA
TGTGCCAGCAGCTTATCACGGGGAGAGGAAAAACTGTTTTTT
CASSLSRGEEKLFF
>TRBV6-1|NA|TRBJ1-5|NA
TGTGCCAGCAGTGCTGGGATTCTTCCCAATCAGCCCCAGCATTTT
CASSAGILPNQPQHF
>TRBV11-1|TRBD2|TRBJ2-1|NA
TGTGCCAGCAGCCCTAGACTAGCGGGATACAATGAGCAGTTCTTC
CASSPRLAGYNEQFF
>TRBV12-3/TRBV12-4|NA|TRBJ1-1|NA
TGTGCCAGCAGACTAGGGGCTGAAGCTTTCTTT
CASRLGAEAFF
>TRBV6-5|NA|TRBJ1-4|NA
TGTGCCAGCAGTTACTCGATAGAGGGACAAAAACTGTTTTTT
CASSYSIEGQKLFF
>TRBV14|NA|TRBJ2-7|NA
TGTGCCAGCAGCCAATGGGGGAGGTACGAGCAGTACTTC
CASSQWGRYEQYF
>TRBV27|TRBD2|TRBJ2-1|few
TGTGCCAGCAGTTTTGAGGGGACTAGCGCTTACAATGAGCAGTTCTTC
CASSFEGTSAYNEQFF